The rows below give T cell receptor beta chains drawn from one sample of a study of T cell responses to AZD1222 COVID-19 vaccine. Sequencing was performed with immunoSEQ multiplex PCR; in TCRdb, only in-frame clones are kept and a portion is missing. This table has fewer than 150,000 clones, around 90% appearing once. The sample consisted of peripheral blood, taken on day 0 of AZD1222 vaccination. The receptors stem from an adult in good health. Each CDR3 is given with its conserved first and last residue. The order of the fields is clone size, V gene, D gene, J gene, CDR3 DNA, CDR3 protein. D genes are given only for firm matches. Clone sizes are given selectively: once, few, many, or a class where the clone is expanded.

abundance: NA
v_gene: TRBV6-5
d_gene: NA
j_gene: TRBJ1-6
CDR3nt: TGTGCCACGCACCCCACCCAAAATTCACCCCTCCACTTT
CDR3aa: CATHPTQNSPLHF

abundance: once
v_gene: TRBV2
d_gene: TRBD2
j_gene: TRBJ2-5
CDR3nt: TGTGCCAGCAGTGATGCGGGGGGTCTGACGGAGACCCAGTACTTC
CDR3aa: CASSDAGGLTETQYF

abundance: once
v_gene: TRBV12-3/TRBV12-4
d_gene: NA
j_gene: TRBJ2-2
CDR3nt: TGTGCCAGCGGACAAAACACCGGGGAGCTGTTTTTT
CDR3aa: CASGQNTGELFF

abundance: NA
v_gene: TRBV7-9
d_gene: TRBD2
j_gene: TRBJ2-1
CDR3nt: TGTGCCAGCAGCGAGACTAGCGGGATCCTCTCCTACAATGAGCAGTTCTTC
CDR3aa: CASSETSGILSYNEQFF

abundance: NA
v_gene: TRBV6-5
d_gene: NA
j_gene: TRBJ2-7
CDR3nt: TGTGCCAGCAGTTCCCTAAGGAGTAAGGCTTCGTTCGAGCAGTACTTC
CDR3aa: CASSSLRSKASFEQYF

abundance: NA
v_gene: TRBV3-1/TRBV3-2
d_gene: TRBD1
j_gene: TRBJ1-1
CDR3nt: TGTGCCAGCACAAGACAGGGGTGGGAGGAAGCTTTCTTT
CDR3aa: CASTRQGWEEAFF

abundance: NA
v_gene: TRBV6-2/TRBV6-3
d_gene: NA
j_gene: TRBJ1-1
CDR3nt: TGTGCCAGCAGCCGAGAAGTCGAGACCTACGAATGGGGAGCTTTCTTT
CDR3aa: CASSREVETYEWGAFF

abundance: NA
v_gene: TRBV27
d_gene: TRBD2
j_gene: TRBJ2-1
CDR3nt: TGTGCCAGCAGTTTAAGGGGACTAGCGGGAACCTACAATGAGCAGTTCTTC
CDR3aa: CASSLRGLAGTYNEQFF

abundance: few
v_gene: TRBV5-1
d_gene: NA
j_gene: TRBJ1-5
CDR3nt: TGCGCCAGCAGTCCCGACCCCGCCGGTCAGCCCCAGCATTTT
CDR3aa: CASSPDPAGQPQHF

abundance: NA
v_gene: TRBV28
d_gene: TRBD2
j_gene: TRBJ2-7
CDR3nt: TGTGCCAGCAGTGTCGCAGCGGGGGGTTCCTACGAGCAGTACTTC
CDR3aa: CASSVAAGGSYEQYF

abundance: NA
v_gene: TRBV6-5
d_gene: TRBD2
j_gene: TRBJ2-5
CDR3nt: TGTGCCAGCACCCCCGGGGAGGGATCCCCAGAGACCCAGTACTTC
CDR3aa: CASTPGEGSPETQYF

abundance: NA
v_gene: TRBV9
d_gene: TRBD2
j_gene: TRBJ2-3
CDR3nt: TGTGCCAGCAGCGTAGTGGCTAGCGGGGGGGACGCGCAGTATTTT
CDR3aa: CASSVVASGGDAQYF

abundance: NA
v_gene: TRBV30
d_gene: NA
j_gene: TRBJ1-2
CDR3nt: TGTGCCCTGAGGGGTAACTATGGCTACACCTTC
CDR3aa: CALRGNYGYTF

abundance: few
v_gene: TRBV7-2
d_gene: NA
j_gene: TRBJ1-1
CDR3nt: TGTGCCAGCAGCTTACAGCTGTACACTGAAGCTTTCTTT
CDR3aa: CASSLQLYTEAFF

abundance: NA
v_gene: TRBV4-1
d_gene: TRBD2
j_gene: TRBJ2-1
CDR3nt: TGCGCCAGCAGCCCGGGACTAGCGGGGTATGAGCAGTTCTTC
CDR3aa: CASSPGLAGYEQFF

abundance: NA
v_gene: TRBV7-3
d_gene: NA
j_gene: TRBJ1-6
CDR3nt: TGTGCCAGCAGGAGCCGGGTGACCGTGACGCATTCACCCCTCCACTTT
CDR3aa: CASRSRVTVTHSPLHF

abundance: NA
v_gene: TRBV6-1
d_gene: TRBD1
j_gene: TRBJ1-6
CDR3nt: TGTGCCAGCAGTGCTTTGGGACAGGGGGCAGTAGGTTCACCCCTCCACTTT
CDR3aa: CASSALGQGAVGSPLHF

abundance: once
v_gene: TRBV6-2/TRBV6-3
d_gene: TRBD1
j_gene: TRBJ2-7
CDR3nt: TGTGCCAGCAGTTCCCAATACAGGGGGCAGAATAGCTACGAGCAGTACTTC
CDR3aa: CASSSQYRGQNSYEQYF

abundance: NA
v_gene: TRBV10-3
d_gene: NA
j_gene: TRBJ2-2
CDR3nt: TGTGCCATCAAAGGCCAGAACACCGGGGAGCTGTTTTTT
CDR3aa: CAIKGQNTGELFF

abundance: NA
v_gene: TRBV7-2
d_gene: TRBD2
j_gene: TRBJ2-5
CDR3nt: TGTGCCAGCAGCCCCACGGGGAGGGAGGTCGAGACCCAGTACTTC
CDR3aa: CASSPTGREVETQYF

abundance: NA
v_gene: TRBV2
d_gene: NA
j_gene: TRBJ1-5
CDR3nt: TGTGCCAGCAGTGTTTCGGGTATTGGGAGGGATCAGCCCCAGCATTTT
CDR3aa: CASSVSGIGRDQPQHF

abundance: NA
v_gene: TRBV18
d_gene: TRBD1
j_gene: TRBJ1-4
CDR3nt: TGTGCCAGCTCGCCGGGACAGGGTGAAGAAAAACTGTTTTTT
CDR3aa: CASSPGQGEEKLFF

abundance: NA
v_gene: TRBV7-9
d_gene: NA
j_gene: TRBJ1-1
CDR3nt: TGTGCCAGCAGCCCTAGAGACACTGACACTGAAGCTTTCTTT
CDR3aa: CASSPRDTDTEAFF

abundance: NA
v_gene: TRBV27
d_gene: NA
j_gene: TRBJ2-6
CDR3nt: TGTGCCAGCAGTTTAGATCCAGGCTCTGGGGCCAACGTCCTGACTTTC
CDR3aa: CASSLDPGSGANVLTF

abundance: NA
v_gene: TRBV18
d_gene: TRBD1
j_gene: TRBJ1-3
CDR3nt: TGTGCCAGCTCGCCTGAGACAGGGGGCAATGGAAACACCATATATTTT
CDR3aa: CASSPETGGNGNTIYF

abundance: NA
v_gene: TRBV19
d_gene: NA
j_gene: TRBJ1-5
CDR3nt: TGTGCCAGTTCTGGGGGCAGGGACAATCAGCCCCAGCATTTT
CDR3aa: CASSGGRDNQPQHF

abundance: few
v_gene: TRBV19
d_gene: NA
j_gene: TRBJ1-2
CDR3nt: TGTGCCAGTAGTATTTCGGCCCGGTCCGGTGGCTACACCTTC
CDR3aa: CASSISARSGGYTF

abundance: NA
v_gene: TRBV12-3/TRBV12-4
d_gene: NA
j_gene: TRBJ2-1
CDR3nt: TGTGCCAGCAAATACAGTTACAATGAGCAGTTCTTC
CDR3aa: CASKYSYNEQFF

abundance: NA
v_gene: TRBV19
d_gene: TRBD1
j_gene: TRBJ2-3
CDR3nt: TGTGCCAGTAGCCTACGGACAGGGAGCACAGATACGCAGTATTTT
CDR3aa: CASSLRTGSTDTQYF

abundance: NA
v_gene: TRBV4-3
d_gene: TRBD2
j_gene: TRBJ2-7
CDR3nt: TGCGCCAGCAGCCAACAGCGGGAGGAACCCTACGAGCAGTACTTC
CDR3aa: CASSQQREEPYEQYF

abundance: NA
v_gene: TRBV2
d_gene: NA
j_gene: TRBJ1-2
CDR3nt: TGTGCCAGCAGGATAAACAGGGCCAATGACGGCTACACCTTC
CDR3aa: CASRINRANDGYTF

abundance: NA
v_gene: TRBV7-9
d_gene: NA
j_gene: TRBJ1-5
CDR3nt: TGTGCCAGCAGCTTAGGGGTGGGGGCCGATAGCAATCAGCCCCAGCATTTT
CDR3aa: CASSLGVGADSNQPQHF

abundance: NA
v_gene: TRBV12-5
d_gene: TRBD2
j_gene: TRBJ2-2
CDR3nt: TGTGCTAGTGGTTTGGTACTAGGGAGGGTTACCGGGGAGCTGTTTTTT
CDR3aa: CASGLVLGRVTGELFF

abundance: NA
v_gene: TRBV12-3/TRBV12-4
d_gene: NA
j_gene: TRBJ1-2
CDR3nt: TGTGCCAGCAGTTTAGAACGGGGCTATGGCTACACCTTC
CDR3aa: CASSLERGYGYTF

abundance: NA
v_gene: TRBV5-6
d_gene: NA
j_gene: TRBJ2-7
CDR3nt: TGTGCCAGCAGCTTGGGAGGGGGGATCTACGAGCAGTACTTC
CDR3aa: CASSLGGGIYEQYF

abundance: NA
v_gene: TRBV25-1
d_gene: NA
j_gene: TRBJ1-1
CDR3nt: TGTGCCAGCAGTGAGGGACCGGGACGGGTTGAAGCTTTCTTT
CDR3aa: CASSEGPGRVEAFF

abundance: NA
v_gene: TRBV5-5
d_gene: NA
j_gene: TRBJ1-5
CDR3nt: TGTGCCAGCAGCTTGGTTCGGGGGAGTCAGCCCCAGCATTTT
CDR3aa: CASSLVRGSQPQHF

abundance: NA
v_gene: TRBV7-2
d_gene: NA
j_gene: TRBJ1-2
CDR3nt: TGTGCCAGCAGCTTTAACCAGGGGATCGGCTACACCTTC
CDR3aa: CASSFNQGIGYTF

abundance: NA
v_gene: TRBV5-8
d_gene: TRBD2
j_gene: TRBJ2-7
CDR3nt: TGTGCCAGCAGCGTGGGACTAGCGGGAGTTGCCCTCCACGAGCAGTACTTC
CDR3aa: CASSVGLAGVALHEQYF

abundance: NA
v_gene: TRBV3-1/TRBV3-2
d_gene: TRBD1
j_gene: TRBJ1-2
CDR3nt: TGTGCCAGCAGCCAAGATTCGGGGCAGGGGGTTTATGGCTACACCTTC
CDR3aa: CASSQDSGQGVYGYTF

abundance: NA
v_gene: TRBV28
d_gene: TRBD1
j_gene: TRBJ1-3
CDR3nt: TGTGCCAGCAGTTCCTTTCTGGGACAGGGTGCTGGAAACACCATATATTTT
CDR3aa: CASSSFLGQGAGNTIYF

abundance: NA
v_gene: TRBV7-9
d_gene: TRBD1
j_gene: TRBJ2-7
CDR3nt: TGTGCCAGCAGCTCTCCGGGACAGCTCCTTTACGAGCAGTACTTC
CDR3aa: CASSSPGQLLYEQYF

abundance: NA
v_gene: TRBV30
d_gene: TRBD1
j_gene: TRBJ1-2
CDR3nt: TGTGCCTGGAGTGTCGACAGGGGGCACTATGGCTACACCTTC
CDR3aa: CAWSVDRGHYGYTF

abundance: NA
v_gene: TRBV10-3
d_gene: NA
j_gene: TRBJ2-4
CDR3nt: TGTGCCATCAGTATCGGGGACAAAAACATTCAGTACTTC
CDR3aa: CAISIGDKNIQYF

abundance: NA
v_gene: TRBV4-3
d_gene: TRBD1
j_gene: TRBJ1-4
CDR3nt: TGCGCCAGCAGCCAAGTTTGGGGACAGGGTAATGAAAAACTGTTTTTT
CDR3aa: CASSQVWGQGNEKLFF

abundance: once
v_gene: TRBV7-2
d_gene: NA
j_gene: TRBJ1-1
CDR3nt: TGTGCCAGCAGCTTATTCAGGGGCCTCCTGAACACTGAAGCTTTCTTT
CDR3aa: CASSLFRGLLNTEAFF

abundance: NA
v_gene: TRBV5-6
d_gene: TRBD2
j_gene: TRBJ2-1
CDR3nt: TGTGCCAGCAGCTTCCGAGGCGGGGGGAGTATTGAGCAGTTCTTC
CDR3aa: CASSFRGGGSIEQFF

abundance: NA
v_gene: TRBV27
d_gene: TRBD1
j_gene: TRBJ1-2
CDR3nt: TGTGCCAGCAGTCATCACCTAAGGGACAGGAGGGATGGCTACACCTTC
CDR3aa: CASSHHLRDRRDGYTF

abundance: NA
v_gene: TRBV19
d_gene: NA
j_gene: TRBJ1-5
CDR3nt: TGTGCCAGTCGCAGGTTAAGCAACAATCAGCCCCAGCATTTT
CDR3aa: CASRRLSNNQPQHF

abundance: NA
v_gene: TRBV5-1
d_gene: NA
j_gene: TRBJ2-3
CDR3nt: TGCGCCAGCAGCTTGAGAACCGACAGCACAGATACGCAGTATTTT
CDR3aa: CASSLRTDSTDTQYF

abundance: NA
v_gene: TRBV27
d_gene: NA
j_gene: TRBJ1-3
CDR3nt: TGTGCCAGCAGTTTATCGAGGACTGGAAACACCATATATTTT
CDR3aa: CASSLSRTGNTIYF

abundance: NA
v_gene: TRBV7-2
d_gene: NA
j_gene: TRBJ2-2
CDR3nt: TGTGCCAGCAGCTTAGACAGCGCTATCGACACCGGGGAGCTGTTTTTT
CDR3aa: CASSLDSAIDTGELFF

abundance: NA
v_gene: TRBV7-2
d_gene: NA
j_gene: TRBJ2-7
CDR3nt: TGTGCCAGCAGCCTCGGCTGGAACTCCTACGAGCAGTACTTC
CDR3aa: CASSLGWNSYEQYF

abundance: NA
v_gene: TRBV27
d_gene: NA
j_gene: TRBJ1-1
CDR3nt: TGTGCCAGCAGTTTCGTGGGTGGGGCTGAAGCTTTCTTT
CDR3aa: CASSFVGGAEAFF

abundance: NA
v_gene: TRBV12-3/TRBV12-4
d_gene: NA
j_gene: TRBJ2-3
CDR3nt: TGTGCCAGCAGTTCTAGGGGCACAGATACGCAGTATTTT
CDR3aa: CASSSRGTDTQYF

abundance: NA
v_gene: TRBV28
d_gene: NA
j_gene: TRBJ2-7
CDR3nt: TGTGCCAGCAGAACGGCCCCGCTGGAGCAGTACTTC
CDR3aa: CASRTAPLEQYF